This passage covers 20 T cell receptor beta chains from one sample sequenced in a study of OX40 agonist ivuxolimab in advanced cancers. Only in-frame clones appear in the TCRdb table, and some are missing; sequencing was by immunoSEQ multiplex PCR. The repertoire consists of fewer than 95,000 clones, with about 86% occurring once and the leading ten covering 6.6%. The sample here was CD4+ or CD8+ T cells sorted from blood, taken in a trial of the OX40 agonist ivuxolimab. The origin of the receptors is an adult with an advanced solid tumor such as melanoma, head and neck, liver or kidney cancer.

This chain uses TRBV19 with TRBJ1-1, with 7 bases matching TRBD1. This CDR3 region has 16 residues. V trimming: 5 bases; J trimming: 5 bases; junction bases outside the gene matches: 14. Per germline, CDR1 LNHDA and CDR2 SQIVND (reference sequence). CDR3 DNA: TGTGCCAGTAGTCCCAGGACAGGACGAACAGGTACTGAAGCTTTCTTT. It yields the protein CASSPRTGRTGTEAFF.

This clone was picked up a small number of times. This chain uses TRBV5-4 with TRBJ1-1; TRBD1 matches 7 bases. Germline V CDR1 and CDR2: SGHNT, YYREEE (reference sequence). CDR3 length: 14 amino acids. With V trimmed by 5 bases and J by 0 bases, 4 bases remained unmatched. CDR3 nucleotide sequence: TGTGCCAGCAGTCAGGGGGGTATGAACACTGAAGCTTTCTTT. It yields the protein CASSQGGMNTEAFF.

The chain's CDR3 is CASTEDRRKAGNTIYF. DNA of the CDR3: TGTGCCAGCACCGAGGACAGGCGAAAGGCTGGAAACACCATATATTTT. The chain is built from TRBV28 and TRBJ1-3, with 7 nucleotides matching TRBD1. Trimming took 7 bases from V and 2 from J; bases not matched to a gene: 11. The CDR3 loop spans 16 amino acids. Per germline, CDR1 MDHEN and CDR2 SYDVKM.

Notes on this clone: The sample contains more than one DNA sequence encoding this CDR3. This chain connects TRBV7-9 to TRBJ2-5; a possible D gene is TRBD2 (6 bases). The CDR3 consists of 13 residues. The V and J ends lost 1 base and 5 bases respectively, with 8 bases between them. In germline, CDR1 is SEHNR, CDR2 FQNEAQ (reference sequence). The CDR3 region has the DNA TGTGCCAGCAGCTTAGGGGGGGTGGAGACCCAGTACTTC. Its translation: CASSLGGVETQYF. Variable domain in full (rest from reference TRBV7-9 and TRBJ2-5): DTGVSQNPRHKITKRGQNVTFRCDPISEHNRLYWYRQTLGQGPEFLTYFQNEAQLEKSRLLSDRFSAERPKGSFSTLEIQRTEQGDSAMYLCASSLGGVETQYFGPGTRLLVL.

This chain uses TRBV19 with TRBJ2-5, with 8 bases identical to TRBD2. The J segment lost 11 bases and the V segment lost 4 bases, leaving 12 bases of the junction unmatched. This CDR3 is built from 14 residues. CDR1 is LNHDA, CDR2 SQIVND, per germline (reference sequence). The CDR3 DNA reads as TGTGCCAGTAGTAAGGCAGGCGGGGGGCCACGACAGTACTTC. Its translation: CASSKAGGGPRQYF.

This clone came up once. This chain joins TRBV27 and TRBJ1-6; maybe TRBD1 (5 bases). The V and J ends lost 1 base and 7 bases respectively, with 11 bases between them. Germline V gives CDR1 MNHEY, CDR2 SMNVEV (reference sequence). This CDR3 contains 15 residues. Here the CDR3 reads CASSLFGGGNSPLHF. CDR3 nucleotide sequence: TGTGCCAGCAGTTTATTTGGGGGAGGGAATTCACCCCTCCACTTT.

The CDR3 coding sequence is TGTGCCAGCAGTGAGTGGGACGGGCAAGATGGCTACACCTTC. This sequence encodes CASSEWDGQDGYTF. The V gene is TRBV2, the J gene TRBJ1-2; a possible D gene is TRBD1 (5 bases). V lost 3 bases to trimming and J lost 6 bases, with 14 bases between them. Germline CDR1 SNHLY, CDR2 FYNNEI. CDR3 length: 14 residues.

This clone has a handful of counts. CDR3: CASSFCAVPNEKLFF. Here the CDR3 DNA reads TGTGCCAGCAGCTTTTGCGCGGTTCCTAATGAAAAACTGTTTTTT. J is TRBJ1-4 and V is TRBV11-3; D is undetermined. CDR1 SGHNT and CDR2 YENEEA come from the germline V gene. V was shortened by 3 bases and J by 3 bases, with 11 bases between the two germline ends. The CDR3 sequence is 15 residues long.

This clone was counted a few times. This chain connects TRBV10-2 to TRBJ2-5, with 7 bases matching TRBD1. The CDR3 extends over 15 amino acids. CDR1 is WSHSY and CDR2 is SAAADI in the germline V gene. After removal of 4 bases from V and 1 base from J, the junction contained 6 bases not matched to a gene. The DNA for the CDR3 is TGCGCCAGCAGTGCGCCGACAGGGCGCCAAGAGACCCAGTACTTC. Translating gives CASSAPTGRQETQYF.

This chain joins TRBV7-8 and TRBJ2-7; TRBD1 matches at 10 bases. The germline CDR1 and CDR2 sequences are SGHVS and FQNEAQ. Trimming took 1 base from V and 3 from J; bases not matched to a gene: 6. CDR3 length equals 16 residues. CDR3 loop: CASSLVVGQGVYEQYV. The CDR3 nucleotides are TGTGCCAGCAGCTTAGTAGTTGGACAGGGGGTCTACGAGCAGTACGTC.

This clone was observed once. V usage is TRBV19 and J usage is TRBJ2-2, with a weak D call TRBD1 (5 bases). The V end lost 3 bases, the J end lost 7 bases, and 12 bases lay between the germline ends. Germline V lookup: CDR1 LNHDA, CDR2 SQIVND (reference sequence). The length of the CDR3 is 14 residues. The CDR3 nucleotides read TGTGCCAGTAGTATTTACCCAGGGATCGGGGAGCTGTTTTTT. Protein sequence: CASSIYPGIGELFF.

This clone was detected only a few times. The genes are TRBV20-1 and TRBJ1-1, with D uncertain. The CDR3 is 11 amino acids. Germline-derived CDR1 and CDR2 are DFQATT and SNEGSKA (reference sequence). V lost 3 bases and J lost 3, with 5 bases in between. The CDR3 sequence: CSARPDTEAFF. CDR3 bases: TGCAGTGCTAGGCCGGACACTGAAGCTTTCTTT.

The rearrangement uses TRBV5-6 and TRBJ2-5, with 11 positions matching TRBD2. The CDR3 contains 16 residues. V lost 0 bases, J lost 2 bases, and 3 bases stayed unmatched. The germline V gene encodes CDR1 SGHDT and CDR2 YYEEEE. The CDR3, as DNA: TGTGCCAGCAGCTTGGTGTCTAGCGGGGGGCAAGAGACCCAGTACTTC. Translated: CASSLVSSGGQETQYF.

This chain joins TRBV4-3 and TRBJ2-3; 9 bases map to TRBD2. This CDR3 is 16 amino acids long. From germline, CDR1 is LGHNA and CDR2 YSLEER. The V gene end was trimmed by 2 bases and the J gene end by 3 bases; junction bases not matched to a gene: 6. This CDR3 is CASSQYGLASTDTQYF. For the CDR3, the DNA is TGCGCCAGCAGCCAATACGGACTAGCGTCAACAGATACGCAGTATTTT.

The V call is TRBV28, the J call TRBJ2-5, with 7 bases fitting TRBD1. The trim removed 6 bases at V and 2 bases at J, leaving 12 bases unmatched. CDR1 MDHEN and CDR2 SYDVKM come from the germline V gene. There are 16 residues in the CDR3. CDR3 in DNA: TGTGCCAGCAGGGCCCCCGGGACAGCGAAACAAGAGACCCAGTACTTC. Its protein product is CASRAPGTAKQETQYF.

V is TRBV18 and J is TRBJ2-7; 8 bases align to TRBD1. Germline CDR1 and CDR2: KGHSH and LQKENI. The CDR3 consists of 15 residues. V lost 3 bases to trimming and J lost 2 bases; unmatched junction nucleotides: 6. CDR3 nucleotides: TGTGCCAGCTCACCTGACAGGGGATCTCCCTACGAGCAGTACTTC. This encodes CASSPDRGSPYEQYF.

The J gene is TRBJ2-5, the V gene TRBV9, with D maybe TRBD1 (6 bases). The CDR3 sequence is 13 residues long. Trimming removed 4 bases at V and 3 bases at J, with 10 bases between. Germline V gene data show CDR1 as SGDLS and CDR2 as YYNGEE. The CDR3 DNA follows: TGTGCCAGCAGCTCAGGACAGAAAGAGACCCAGTACTTC. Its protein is CASSSGQKETQYF.

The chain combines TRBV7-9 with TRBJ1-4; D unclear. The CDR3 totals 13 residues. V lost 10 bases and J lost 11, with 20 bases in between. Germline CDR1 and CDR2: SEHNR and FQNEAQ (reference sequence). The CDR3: CATSRRVMRKLFF. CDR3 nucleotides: TGTGCCACCTCGCGGCGAGTAATGAGGAAACTGTTTTTT.

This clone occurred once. For the CDR3, the DNA is TGTGCCAGCGGCGAAAAGACAGGGGTGGATGAGCAGTTCTTC. This gives the protein CASGEKTGVDEQFF. This rearrangement joins TRBV2 to TRBJ2-1, with TRBD1 matching 8 bases. CDR1 and CDR2 from the germline V gene are SNHLY and FYNNEI. Losses at the gene ends were 8 bases for V and 8 bases for J; bases not matched to a gene: 11. The CDR3 sequence is 14 residues long. The full variable domain, rest sourced from reference TRBV2 and TRBJ2-1, is EPEVTQTPSHQVTQMGQEVILRCVPISNHLYFYWYRQILGQKVEFLVSFYNNEISEKSEIFDDQFSVERPDGSNFTLKIRSTKLEDSAMYFCASGEKTGVDEQFFGPGTRLTVL.

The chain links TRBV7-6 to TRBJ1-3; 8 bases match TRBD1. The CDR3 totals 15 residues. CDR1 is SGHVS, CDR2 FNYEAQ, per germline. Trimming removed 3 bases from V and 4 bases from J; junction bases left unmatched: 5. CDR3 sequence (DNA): TGTGCCAGCAGCTTCGGACAGGGTTTGGGAAACACCATATATTTT. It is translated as CASSFGQGLGNTIYF.